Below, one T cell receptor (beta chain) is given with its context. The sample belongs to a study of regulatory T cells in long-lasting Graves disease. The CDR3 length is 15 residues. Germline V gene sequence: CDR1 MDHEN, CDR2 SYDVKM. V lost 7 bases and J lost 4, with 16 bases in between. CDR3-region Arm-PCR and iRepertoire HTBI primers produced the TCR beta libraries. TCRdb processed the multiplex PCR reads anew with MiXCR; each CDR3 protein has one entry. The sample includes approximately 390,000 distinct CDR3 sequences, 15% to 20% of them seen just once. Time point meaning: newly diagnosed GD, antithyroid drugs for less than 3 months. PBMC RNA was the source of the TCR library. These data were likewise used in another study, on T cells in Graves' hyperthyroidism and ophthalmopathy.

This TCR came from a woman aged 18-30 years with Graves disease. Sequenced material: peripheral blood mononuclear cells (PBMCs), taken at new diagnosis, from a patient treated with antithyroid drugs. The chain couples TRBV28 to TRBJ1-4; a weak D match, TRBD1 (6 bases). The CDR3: CASNLPQGGNEKLFF. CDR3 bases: TGTGCCAGCAATCTCCCACAGGGAGGTAATGAAAAACTGTTTTTT. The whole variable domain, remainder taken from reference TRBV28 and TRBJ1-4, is DVKVTQSSRYLVKRTGEKVFLECVQDMDHENMFWYRQDPGLGLRLIYFSYDVKMKEKGDIPEGYSVSREKKERFSLILESASTNQTSMYLCASNLPQGGNEKLFFGSGTQLSVL.